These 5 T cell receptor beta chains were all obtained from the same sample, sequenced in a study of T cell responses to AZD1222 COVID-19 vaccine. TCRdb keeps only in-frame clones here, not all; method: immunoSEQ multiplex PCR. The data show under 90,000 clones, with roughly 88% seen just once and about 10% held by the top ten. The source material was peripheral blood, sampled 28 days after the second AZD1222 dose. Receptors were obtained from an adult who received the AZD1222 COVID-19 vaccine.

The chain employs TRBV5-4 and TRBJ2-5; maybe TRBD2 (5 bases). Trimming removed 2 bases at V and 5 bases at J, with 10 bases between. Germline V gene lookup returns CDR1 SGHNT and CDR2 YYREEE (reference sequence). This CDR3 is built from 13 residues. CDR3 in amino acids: CASSLEGGETQYF. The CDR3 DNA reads TGTGCCAGCAGCTTAGAGGGTGGGGAGACCCAGTACTTC.

The CDR3 loop is CASSLTQNYGYTF. DNA of the CDR3: TGTGCCAGCAGTTTAACGCAGAACTATGGCTACACCTTC. V gene TRBV12-3 or TRBV12-4 combines with J gene TRBJ1-2, with D unresolved. The length of the CDR3 is 13 residues. V lost 2 bases and J lost 2, with 6 bases in between.

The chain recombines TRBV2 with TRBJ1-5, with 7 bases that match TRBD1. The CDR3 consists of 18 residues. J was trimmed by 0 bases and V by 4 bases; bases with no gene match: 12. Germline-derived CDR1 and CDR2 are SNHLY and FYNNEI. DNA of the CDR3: TGTGCCAGCAGTGGAAAAGGGGGACAGTCGTATAGCAATCAGCCCCAGCATTTT. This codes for CASSGKGGQSYSNQPQHF.

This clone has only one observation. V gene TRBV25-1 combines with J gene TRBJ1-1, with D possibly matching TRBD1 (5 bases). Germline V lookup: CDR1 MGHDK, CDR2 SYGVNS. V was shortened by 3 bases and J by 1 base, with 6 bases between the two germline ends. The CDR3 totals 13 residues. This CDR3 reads CASSDRGNTEAFF. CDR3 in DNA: TGTGCCAGCAGTGATAGGGGGAACACTGAAGCTTTCTTT.

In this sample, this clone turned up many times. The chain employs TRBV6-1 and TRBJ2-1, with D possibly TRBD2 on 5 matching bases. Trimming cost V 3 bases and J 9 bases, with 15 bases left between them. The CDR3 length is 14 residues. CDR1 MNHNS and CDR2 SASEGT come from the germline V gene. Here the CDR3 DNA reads TGTGCCAGCAGTGACGGTCCAGAGGGTAGTGAGCAGTTCTTC. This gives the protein CASSDGPEGSEQFF.